A single sample gave rise to the 22 T cell receptor beta chains below, sequenced in a study of cytotoxic CD8 clonotypes in ibrutinib-treated CLL. This table comes from immunoSEQ multiplex PCR, and its TCRdb copy is limited to in-frame clones, with some not included. The sample contains fewer than 400,000 clones, roughly two thirds of which appear only once. The sequenced sample was PBMCs, obtained after 36 months of ibrutinib treatment. All receptors derive from a human donor with chronic lymphocytic leukemia.

The chain employs TRBV27 and TRBJ2-7, with D perhaps matching TRBD2 (6 bases). CDR3 length equals 16 residues. Looked up from germline, CDR1 is MNHEY and CDR2 is SMNVEV (reference sequence). Trimming removed 5 bases from V and 3 bases from J, with 20 bases in between. This chain's CDR3 is CASSPRLGTVVYEQYF. CDR3 DNA: TGTGCCAGCAGTCCCCGCCTAGGGACTGTAGTCTACGAGCAGTACTTC.

The rearrangement uses TRBV7-6 and TRBJ2-7; 11 bases agree with TRBD2. Per the germline V gene, CDR1 is SGHVS and CDR2 is FNYEAQ. This CDR3 contains 16 residues. V gave up 3 bases and J gave up 5 bases; unmatched junction bases: 9. For the CDR3, the DNA is TGTGCCAGCAGCTTCAGCCCTAGCGGGGGGACTCACGAGCAGTACTTC. Translated: CASSFSPSGGTHEQYF. Based on the CDR3 plus reference TRBV7-6 and TRBJ2-7, the full variable domain is GAGVSQSPRYKVTKRGQDVALRCDPISGHVSLYWYRQALGQGPEFLTYFNYEAQQDKSGLPNDRFSAERPEGSISTLTIQRTEQRDSAMYRCASSFSPSGGTHEQYFGPGTRLTVT.

The rearrangement joins TRBV5-5 to TRBJ2-7, with a tentative D call TRBD2 (5 bases). The CDR3 contains 13 residues. Germline CDR1 reads SGHKS; CDR2 reads YYEKEE (reference sequence). V shed 4 bases and J shed 3 bases, with 11 bases lying between them. The CDR3 sequence is CASSLGSDYEQYF. In DNA form, the CDR3 reads TGTGCCAGCAGCCTAGGTAGCGACTACGAGCAGTACTTC. The complete variable domain, with remaining parts taken from reference TRBV5-5 and TRBJ2-7, reads DAGVTQSPTHLIKTRGQQVTLRCSPISGHKSVSWYQQVLGQGPQFIFQYYEKEERGRGNFPDRFSARQFPNYSSELNVNALLLGDSALYLCASSLGSDYEQYFGPGTRLTVT.

The rearrangement joins TRBV6-5 to TRBJ1-6; TRBD1 aligns across 10 bases. This CDR3 is built from 15 residues. Germline V lookup: CDR1 MNHEY, CDR2 SVGAGI. V lost 6 bases, J lost 7 bases, and 6 bases stayed unmatched. The CDR3: CASRPGQGGNSPLHF. CDR3 DNA: TGTGCCAGCAGACCTGGACAGGGGGGAAATTCACCCCTCCACTTT.

The genes are TRBV7-9 and TRBJ2-7; 12 nucleotides agree with TRBD1. This CDR3 spans 16 amino acids. Germline V gene lookup returns CDR1 SEHNR and CDR2 FQNEAQ (reference sequence). Unmatched junction bases numbered 10, after V lost 5 bases and J lost 5 bases. The CDR3: CASSDPYGTGGHEQYF. The DNA of the CDR3 is TGTGCCAGCAGCGACCCTTACGGGACAGGGGGCCACGAGCAGTACTTC. Based on the CDR3 plus reference TRBV7-9 and TRBJ2-7, the full variable domain is DTGVSQNPRHKITKRGQNVTFRCDPISEHNRLYWYRQTLGQGPEFLTYFQNEAQLEKSRLLSDRFSAERPKGSFSTLEIQRTEQGDSAMYLCASSDPYGTGGHEQYFGPGTRLTVT.

DNA of the CDR3: TGTGCCAGTAGTATTAGGACTAGCGGGGGGGCAGATACGCAGTATTTT. Translated: CASSIRTSGGADTQYF. The chain links TRBV19 to TRBJ2-3, with 15 bases matching TRBD2. Trimming at V came to 3 bases and at J to 4 bases, leaving 2 bases not matched to a gene. This CDR3 contains 16 residues. Germline V lookup: CDR1 LNHDA, CDR2 SQIVND (reference sequence).

V gene TRBV9 combines with J gene TRBJ2-2; D call uncertain. Germline-derived CDR1 and CDR2 are SGDLS and YYNGEE. Trimming stripped 8 bases from V and 10 bases from J, with 12 bases between. The CDR3 totals 11 residues. The CDR3, as DNA: TGTGCCAGTGGGCCCCTGGAGGAGCTGTTTTTT. This translates into CASGPLEELFF.

The CDR3 region has the DNA TGCGCCAGCAGAACCAGGGGCGCAGGTGAAGCTTTCTTT. Translating it yields CASRTRGAGEAFF. The chain combines TRBV10-2 with TRBJ1-1; D may be TRBD1 (6 bases). The CDR3 totals 13 residues. The germline V gene encodes CDR1 WSHSY and CDR2 SAAADI. V gave up 6 bases and J gave up 7 bases, with 15 bases separating them.

In nucleotides, the CDR3 is TGCGCCAGCAGCTGGACCACACGGAAGAACACCGGGGAGCTGTTTTTT. Amino acid sequence: CASSWTTRKNTGELFF. V and J are TRBV5-1 and TRBJ2-2; D is uncertain. The V gene's germline CDR1 is SGHRS and CDR2 YFSETQ. This CDR3 has 16 amino acids. The V end was cut by 3 bases, the J end by 1 base, with 13 bases between.

J is TRBJ1-5 and V is TRBV28; D ambiguous. Trimming removed 2 bases at V and 1 base at J, with 12 bases between. The CDR3 is 16 amino acids. CDR1 is MDHEN, CDR2 SYDVKM, per germline. The CDR3 spells CASSLRSGWSNQPQHF. CDR3 sequence (DNA): TGTGCCAGCAGTTTACGGTCGGGGTGGAGCAATCAGCCCCAGCATTTT.

V usage is TRBV6-6 and J usage is TRBJ2-1, with TRBD2 as a possible D gene (5 bases). Between the trimmed V and J ends, which lost 6 bases and 9 bases, there was a span of 12 bases. CDR1 and CDR2 (germline): MNHNY, SVGAGI (reference sequence). CDR3 length: 12 residues. The CDR3: CASSLTTSEQFF. Here the CDR3 DNA reads TGTGCCAGCAGCTTGACTACCAGTGAGCAGTTCTTC.

The rearrangement uses TRBV29-1 and TRBJ1-4; a weak D match, TRBD1 (5 bases). Between the trimmed V and J ends, which lost 4 bases and 8 bases, there was a span of 8 bases. The CDR3 has 11 residues. CDR1 is SQVTM, CDR2 ANQGSEA, per germline. The CDR3 loop reads CSVARDEKLFF. For the CDR3, the DNA is TGCAGCGTTGCCAGGGACGAAAAACTGTTTTTT.

The V gene is TRBV5-1, the J gene TRBJ2-1; no definite D call. V gave up 1 base and J gave up 8 bases, with 10 bases separating them. The CDR3 covers 13 residues. CDR1 is SGHRS and CDR2 is YFSETQ in the germline V gene. CDR3 bases: TGCGCCAGCAGCTTGAAGGGAAGCCATGAGCAGTTCTTC. This gives the protein CASSLKGSHEQFF.

The chain recombines TRBV2 with TRBJ1-5; D is ambiguous. V lost 8 bases, J lost 7 bases, and 9 bases lay in between. CDR3 size: 11 residues. Germline loops: CDR1 SNHLY, CDR2 FYNNEI. CDR3 protein: CASGTVQPQHF. DNA of the CDR3: TGTGCCAGCGGAACAGTGCAGCCCCAGCATTTT.

The chain couples TRBV10-2 to TRBJ2-4; tentatively, D is TRBD1 or TRBD2 (5 bases each). The V gene's germline CDR1 is WSHSY and CDR2 SAAADI. This CDR3 spans 15 amino acids. V shed 6 bases and J shed 3 bases, with 15 bases lying between them. Written as DNA, the CDR3 is TGCGCCAGCAGACCCCCAGGGACGGTCAAAAACATTCAGTACTTC. Translation gives CASRPPGTVKNIQYF.

This clone is a singleton in its sample. V and J are TRBV6-5 and TRBJ2-7, with D unresolved. Germline assignment: CDR1 MNHEY and CDR2 SVGAGI. Between the trimmed V and J ends, which lost 5 bases and 1 base, there was a span of 12 bases. CDR3 length: 14 amino acids. The CDR3 region is CASSPTRRSYEQYF. The CDR3 DNA reads TGTGCCAGCAGTCCGACCCGAAGGTCCTACGAGCAGTACTTC.

This clone appeared a few times. The chain combines TRBV28 with TRBJ1-2; tentative D call: TRBD1 (5 bases). The CDR3 runs 12 residues. Germline assignment: CDR1 MDHEN and CDR2 SYDVKM. V was trimmed by 4 bases and J by 6 bases, leaving 9 bases between them. In nucleotides, the CDR3 is TGTGCCAGCAGTTACCGAGGGGATGGCTACACCTTC. This translates into CASSYRGDGYTF.

The genes are TRBV5-1 and TRBJ2-6; D may be TRBD1 (6 bases). The V end lost 0 bases, the J end lost 2 bases, and 6 bases lay between the germline ends. There are 15 residues in the CDR3. CDR1 and CDR2 (germline): SGHRS, YFSETQ. The CDR3 bases are TGCGCCAGCAGCTTGGACAGGGCTGGGGCCAACGTCCTGACTTTC. Its translation is CASSLDRAGANVLTF.

The chain combines TRBV11-2 with TRBJ1-2, with a tentative D call TRBD1 (6 bases). CDR3 length equals 14 residues. CDR1 is SGHAT, CDR2 FQNNGV, per germline. The ends were cut back, 4 bases at V and 4 bases at J, with 13 bases in the middle. The chain's CDR3 is CASSSTGRPYGYTF. The CDR3 DNA reads as TGTGCCAGCAGCTCAACAGGGCGCCCCTATGGCTACACCTTC.

The J gene is TRBJ2-1, the V gene TRBV20-1, with TRBD2 as a possible D gene (6 bases). Between the trimmed V and J ends, which lost 1 base and 14 bases, there was a span of 12 bases. The CDR3 is 11 residues long. The germline CDR1 and CDR2 sequences are DFQATT and SNEGSKA (reference sequence). Here the CDR3 reads CSARVGTGEFF. CDR3 bases: TGCAGTGCTAGAGTGGGGACTGGGGAGTTCTTC.

The CDR3 nucleotides are TGCGCCAGCAGCCACCTGGGACATCCCTATGGCTACACCTTC. Protein sequence: CASSHLGHPYGYTF. V gene TRBV4-1 combines with J gene TRBJ1-2, with a tentative D call TRBD1 (6 bases). CDR1 is MGHRA, CDR2 YSYEKL, per germline. The ends were cut back, 3 bases at V and 4 bases at J, with 12 bases in the middle. CDR3 length: 14 amino acids.

J is TRBJ2-1 and V is TRBV27; 8 bases agree with TRBD2. The V segment lost 6 bases and the J segment 6 bases; nucleotides outside the gene matches: 10. CDR1 is MNHEY, CDR2 SMNVEV, per germline (reference sequence). CDR3 length: 15 amino acids. CDR3 bases: TGTGCCAGCAGCCTCACTAGCGGTCTATTCAATGAGCAGTTCTTC. It is translated as CASSLTSGLFNEQFF.